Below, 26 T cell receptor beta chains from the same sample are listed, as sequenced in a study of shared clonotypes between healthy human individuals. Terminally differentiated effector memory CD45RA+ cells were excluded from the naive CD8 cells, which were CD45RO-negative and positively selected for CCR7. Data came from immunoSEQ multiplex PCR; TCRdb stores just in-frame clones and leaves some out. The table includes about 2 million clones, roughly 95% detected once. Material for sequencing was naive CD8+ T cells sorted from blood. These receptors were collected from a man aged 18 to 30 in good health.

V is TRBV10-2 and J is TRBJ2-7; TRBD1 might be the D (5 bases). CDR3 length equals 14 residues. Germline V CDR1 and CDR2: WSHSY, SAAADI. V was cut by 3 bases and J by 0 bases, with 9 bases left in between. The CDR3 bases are TGCGCCAGCAGTGAACAGGAGATCTCCTACGAGCAGTACTTC. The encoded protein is CASSEQEISYEQYF.

CDR3 nucleotides: TGTGCCATCAGTGAGTCGCTCCCCGGGCTCTACGAGCAGTACTTC. Translation gives CAISESLPGLYEQYF. The chain uses TRBV10-3 and TRBJ2-7; unclear D gene. Trimming pared 0 bases from V and 3 bases from J, leaving 12 bases between. The germline gives CDR1 ENHRY, CDR2 SYGVKD. CDR3 length: 15 amino acids.

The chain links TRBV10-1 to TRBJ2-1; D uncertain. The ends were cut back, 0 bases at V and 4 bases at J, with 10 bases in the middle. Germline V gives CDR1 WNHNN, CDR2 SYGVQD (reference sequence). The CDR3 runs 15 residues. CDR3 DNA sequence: TGCGCCAGCAGTGAGTCAGTGACCCCTTACAATGAGCAGTTCTTC. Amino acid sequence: CASSESVTPYNEQFF.

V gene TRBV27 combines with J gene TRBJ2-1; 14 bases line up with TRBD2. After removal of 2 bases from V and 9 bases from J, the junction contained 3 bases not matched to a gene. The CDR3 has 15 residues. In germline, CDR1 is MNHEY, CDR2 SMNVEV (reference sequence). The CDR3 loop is CASSLRLAGGTEQFF. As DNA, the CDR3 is TGTGCCAGCAGTTTAAGACTAGCGGGAGGGACTGAGCAGTTCTTC.

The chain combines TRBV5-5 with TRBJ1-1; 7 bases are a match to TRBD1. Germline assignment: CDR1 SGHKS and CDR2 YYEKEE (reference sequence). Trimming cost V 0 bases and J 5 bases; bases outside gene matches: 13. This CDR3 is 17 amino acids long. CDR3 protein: CASSLAIGEDRETEAFF. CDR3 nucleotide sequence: TGTGCCAGCAGCTTGGCGATTGGTGAAGACAGGGAAACTGAAGCTTTCTTT.

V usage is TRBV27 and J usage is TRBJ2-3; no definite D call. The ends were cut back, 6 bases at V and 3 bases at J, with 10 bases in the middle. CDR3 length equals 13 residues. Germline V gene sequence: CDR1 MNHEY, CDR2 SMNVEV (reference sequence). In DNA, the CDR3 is TGTGCCAGCAGCCTTCGGTGGACAGATACGCAGTATTTT. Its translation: CASSLRWTDTQYF.

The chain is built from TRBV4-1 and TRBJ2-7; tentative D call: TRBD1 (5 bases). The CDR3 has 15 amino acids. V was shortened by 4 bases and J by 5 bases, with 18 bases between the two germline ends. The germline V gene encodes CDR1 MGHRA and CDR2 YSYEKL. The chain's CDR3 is CASSPEWGRSHEQYF. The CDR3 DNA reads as TGCGCCAGCAGCCCCGAGTGGGGCCGTAGCCACGAGCAGTACTTC.

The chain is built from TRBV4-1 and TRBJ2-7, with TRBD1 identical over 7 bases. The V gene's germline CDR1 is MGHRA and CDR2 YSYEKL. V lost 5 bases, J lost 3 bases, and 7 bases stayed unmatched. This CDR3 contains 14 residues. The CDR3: CASSSGQSSYEQYF. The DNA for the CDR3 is TGCGCCAGCAGCTCGGGACAGAGCAGCTACGAGCAGTACTTC.

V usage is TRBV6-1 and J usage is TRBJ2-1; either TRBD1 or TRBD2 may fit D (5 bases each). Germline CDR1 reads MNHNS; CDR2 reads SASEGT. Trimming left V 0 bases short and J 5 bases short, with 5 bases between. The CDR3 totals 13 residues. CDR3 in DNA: TGTGCCAGCAGTGAAGCGGGACACAATGAGCAGTTCTTC. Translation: CASSEAGHNEQFF.

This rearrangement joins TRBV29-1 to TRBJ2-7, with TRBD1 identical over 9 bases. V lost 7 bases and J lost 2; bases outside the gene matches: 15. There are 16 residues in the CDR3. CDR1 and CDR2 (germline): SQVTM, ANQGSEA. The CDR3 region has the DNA TGCAGCGCCCACGTATATAAGGGGACAGGGACCTACGAGCAGTACTTC. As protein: CSAHVYKGTGTYEQYF.

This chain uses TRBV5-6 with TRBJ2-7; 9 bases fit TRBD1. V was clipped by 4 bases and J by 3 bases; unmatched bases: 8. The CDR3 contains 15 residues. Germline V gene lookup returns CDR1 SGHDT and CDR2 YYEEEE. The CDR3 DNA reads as TGTGCCAGCAGCGCCTCGGGACAGGGAGACTACGAGCAGTACTTC. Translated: CASSASGQGDYEQYF.

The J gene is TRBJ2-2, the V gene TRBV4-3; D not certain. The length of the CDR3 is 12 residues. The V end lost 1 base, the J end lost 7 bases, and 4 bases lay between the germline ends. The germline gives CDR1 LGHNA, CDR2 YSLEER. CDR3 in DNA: TGCGCCAGCAGCCAAGCTGACGGGGAGCTGTTTTTT. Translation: CASSQADGELFF.

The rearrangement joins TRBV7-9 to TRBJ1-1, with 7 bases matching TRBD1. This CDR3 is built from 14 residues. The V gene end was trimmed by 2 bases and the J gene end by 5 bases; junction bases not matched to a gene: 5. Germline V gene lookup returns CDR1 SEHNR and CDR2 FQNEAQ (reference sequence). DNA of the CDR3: TGTGCCAGCAGCTTACTACAGGGGCGGACTGAAGCTTTCTTT. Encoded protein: CASSLLQGRTEAFF.

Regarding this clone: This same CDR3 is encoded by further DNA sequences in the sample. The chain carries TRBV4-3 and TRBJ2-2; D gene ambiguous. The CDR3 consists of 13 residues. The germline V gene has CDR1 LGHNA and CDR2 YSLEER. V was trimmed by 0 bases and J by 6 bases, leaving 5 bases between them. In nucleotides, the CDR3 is TGCGCCAGCAGCCAAGATGTAGCCGGGGAGCTGTTTTTT. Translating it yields CASSQDVAGELFF.

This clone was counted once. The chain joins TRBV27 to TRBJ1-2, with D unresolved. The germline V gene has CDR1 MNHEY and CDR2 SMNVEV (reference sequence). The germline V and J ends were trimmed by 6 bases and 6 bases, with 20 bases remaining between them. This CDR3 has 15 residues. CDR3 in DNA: TGTGCCAGCAGCCCCTGGATGGCGACAACCCATGGCTACACCTTC. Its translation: CASSPWMATTHGYTF.

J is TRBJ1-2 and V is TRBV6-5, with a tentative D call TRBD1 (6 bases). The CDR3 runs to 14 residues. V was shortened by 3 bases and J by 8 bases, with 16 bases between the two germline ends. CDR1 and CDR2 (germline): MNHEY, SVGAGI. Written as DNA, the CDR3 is TGTGCCAGCAGTTATGGGGGGGCCCGGGAGGGCTACACCTTC. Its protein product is CASSYGGAREGYTF.

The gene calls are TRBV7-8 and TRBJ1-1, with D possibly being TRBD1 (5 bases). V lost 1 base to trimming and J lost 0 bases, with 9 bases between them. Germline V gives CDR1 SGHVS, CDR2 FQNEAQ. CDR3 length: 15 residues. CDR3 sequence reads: CASSLVTVMNTEAFF. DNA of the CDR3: TGTGCCAGCAGCTTAGTGACAGTTATGAACACTGAAGCTTTCTTT.

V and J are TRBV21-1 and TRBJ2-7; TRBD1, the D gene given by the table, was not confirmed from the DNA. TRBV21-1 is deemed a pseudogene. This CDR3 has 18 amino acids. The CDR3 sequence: CASSRDAGTGGAHYEQYF. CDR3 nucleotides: TGTGCCAGCAGCAGGGATGCCGGGACAGGGGGCGCGCATTACGAGCAGTACTTC.

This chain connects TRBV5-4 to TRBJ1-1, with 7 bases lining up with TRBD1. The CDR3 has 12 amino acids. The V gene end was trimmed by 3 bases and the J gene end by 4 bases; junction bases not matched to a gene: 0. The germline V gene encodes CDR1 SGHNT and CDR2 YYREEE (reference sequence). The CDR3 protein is CASSWDSTEAFF. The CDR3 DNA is TGTGCCAGCAGCTGGGACAGCACTGAAGCTTTCTTT.

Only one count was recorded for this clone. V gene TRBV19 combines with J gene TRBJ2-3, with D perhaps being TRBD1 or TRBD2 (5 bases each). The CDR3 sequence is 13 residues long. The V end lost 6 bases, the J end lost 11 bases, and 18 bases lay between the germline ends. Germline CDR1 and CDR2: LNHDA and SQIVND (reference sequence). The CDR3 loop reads CASSERGDSEQYF. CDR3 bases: TGTGCCAGTAGCGAAAGAGGGGATAGTGAGCAGTATTTT.

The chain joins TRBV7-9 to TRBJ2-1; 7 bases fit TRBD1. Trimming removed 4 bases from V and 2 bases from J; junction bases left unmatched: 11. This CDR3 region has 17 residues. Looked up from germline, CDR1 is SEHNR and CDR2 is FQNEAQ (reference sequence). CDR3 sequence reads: CASSSPVTGVPYNEQFF. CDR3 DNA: TGTGCCAGCAGCTCTCCCGTTACAGGGGTGCCCTACAATGAGCAGTTCTTC.

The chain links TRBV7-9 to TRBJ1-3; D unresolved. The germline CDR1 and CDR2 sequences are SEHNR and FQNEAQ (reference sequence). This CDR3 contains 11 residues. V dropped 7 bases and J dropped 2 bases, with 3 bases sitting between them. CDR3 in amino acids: CASTAGNTIYF. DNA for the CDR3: TGTGCCAGCACCGCTGGAAACACCATATATTTT.

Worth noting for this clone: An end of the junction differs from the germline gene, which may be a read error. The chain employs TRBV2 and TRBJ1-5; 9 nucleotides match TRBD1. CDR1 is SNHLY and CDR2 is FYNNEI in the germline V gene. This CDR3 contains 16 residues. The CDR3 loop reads CASREAGQGMDQPQHF. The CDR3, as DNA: TGTGCCAGCAGAGAAGCGGGACAGGGCATGGATCAGCCCCAGCATTTT.

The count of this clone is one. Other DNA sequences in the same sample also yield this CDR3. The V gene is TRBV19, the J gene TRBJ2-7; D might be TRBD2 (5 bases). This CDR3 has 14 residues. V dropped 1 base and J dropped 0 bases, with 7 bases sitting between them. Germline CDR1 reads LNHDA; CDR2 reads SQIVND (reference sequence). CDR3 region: CASSIAGSSYEQYF. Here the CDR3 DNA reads TGTGCCAGTAGTATAGCGGGGAGCTCCTACGAGCAGTACTTC.

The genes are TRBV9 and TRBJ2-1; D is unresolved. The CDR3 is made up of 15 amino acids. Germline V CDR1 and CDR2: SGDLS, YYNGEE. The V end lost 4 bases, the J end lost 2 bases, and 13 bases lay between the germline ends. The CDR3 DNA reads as TGTGCCAGCAGCCCCGGTGGAGAAGCCTACAATGAGCAGTTCTTC. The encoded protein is CASSPGGEAYNEQFF.

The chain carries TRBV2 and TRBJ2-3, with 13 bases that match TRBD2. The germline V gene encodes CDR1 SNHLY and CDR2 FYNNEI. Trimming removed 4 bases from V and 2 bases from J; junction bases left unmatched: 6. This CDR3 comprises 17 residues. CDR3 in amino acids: CASSAQGTSGDTDTQYF. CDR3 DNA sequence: TGTGCCAGCAGTGCCCAGGGGACTAGCGGGGACACAGATACGCAGTATTTT.